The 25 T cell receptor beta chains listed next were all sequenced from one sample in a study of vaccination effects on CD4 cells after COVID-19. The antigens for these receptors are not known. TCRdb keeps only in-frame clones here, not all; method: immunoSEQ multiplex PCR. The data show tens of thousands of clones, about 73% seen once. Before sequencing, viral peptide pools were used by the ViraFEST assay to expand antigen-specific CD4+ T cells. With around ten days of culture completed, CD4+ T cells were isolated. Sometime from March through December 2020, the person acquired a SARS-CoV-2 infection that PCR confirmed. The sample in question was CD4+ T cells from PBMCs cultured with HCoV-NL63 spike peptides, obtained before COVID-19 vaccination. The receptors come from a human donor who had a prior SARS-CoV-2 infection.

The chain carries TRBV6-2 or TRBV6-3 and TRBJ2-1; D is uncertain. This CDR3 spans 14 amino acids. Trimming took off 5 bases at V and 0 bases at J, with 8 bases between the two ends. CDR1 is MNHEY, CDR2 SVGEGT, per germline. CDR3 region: CASSKLSSYNEQFF. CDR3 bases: TGTGCCAGCAGTAAGCTGAGCTCCTACAATGAGCAGTTCTTC.

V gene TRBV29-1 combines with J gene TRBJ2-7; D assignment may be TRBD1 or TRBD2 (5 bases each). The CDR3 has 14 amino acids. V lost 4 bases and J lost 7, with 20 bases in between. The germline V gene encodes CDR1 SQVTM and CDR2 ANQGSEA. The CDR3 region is CSVAPYGDPGEQYF. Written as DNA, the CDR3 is TGCAGCGTTGCGCCTTACGGGGACCCGGGGGAGCAGTACTTC.

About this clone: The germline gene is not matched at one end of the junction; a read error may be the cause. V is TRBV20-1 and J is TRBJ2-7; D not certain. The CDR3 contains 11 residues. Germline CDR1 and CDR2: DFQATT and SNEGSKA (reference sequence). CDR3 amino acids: CSASGSFEQYF. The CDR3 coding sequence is TGCAGTGCTAGCGGCTCCTTCGAGCAGTACTTC.

CDR3 residues: CASSLGQSSYEQYF. CDR3 sequence (DNA): TGTGCCAGCAGCCTGGGACAGAGCTCCTACGAGCAGTACTTC. This rearrangement joins TRBV7-9 to TRBJ2-7; 7 nucleotides align to TRBD1. This CDR3 contains 14 residues. CDR1 is SEHNR, CDR2 FQNEAQ, per germline (reference sequence). After removal of 5 bases from V and 0 bases from J, the junction contained 4 bases not matched to a gene.

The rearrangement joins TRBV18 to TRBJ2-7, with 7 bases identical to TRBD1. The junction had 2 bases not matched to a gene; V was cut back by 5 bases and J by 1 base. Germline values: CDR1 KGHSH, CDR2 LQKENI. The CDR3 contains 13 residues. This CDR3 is CASSNRGSYEQYF. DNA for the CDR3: TGTGCCAGCTCAAACAGGGGTTCCTACGAGCAGTACTTC.

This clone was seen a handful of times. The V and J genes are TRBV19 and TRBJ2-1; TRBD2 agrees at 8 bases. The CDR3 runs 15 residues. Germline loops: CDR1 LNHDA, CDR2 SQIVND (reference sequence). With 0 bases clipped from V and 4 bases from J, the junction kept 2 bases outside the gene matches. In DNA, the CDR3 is TGTGCCAGTAGTATAGATCGGGGGGGATACAATGAGCAGTTCTTC. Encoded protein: CASSIDRGGYNEQFF.

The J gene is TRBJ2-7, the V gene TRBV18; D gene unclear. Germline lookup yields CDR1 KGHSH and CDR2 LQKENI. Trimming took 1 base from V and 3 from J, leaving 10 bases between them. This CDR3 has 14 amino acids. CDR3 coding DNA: TGTGCCAGCTCACCACTGACGACGTACTACGAGCAGTACTTC. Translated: CASSPLTTYYEQYF.

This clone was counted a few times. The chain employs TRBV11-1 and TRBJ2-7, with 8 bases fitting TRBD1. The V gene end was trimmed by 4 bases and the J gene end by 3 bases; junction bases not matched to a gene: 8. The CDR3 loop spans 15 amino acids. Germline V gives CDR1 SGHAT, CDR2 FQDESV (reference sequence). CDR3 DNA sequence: TGTGCCAGCAGCTCCCGGGGACAGGCCCTCTACGAGCAGTACTTC. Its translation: CASSSRGQALYEQYF. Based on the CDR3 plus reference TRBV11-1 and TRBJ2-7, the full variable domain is EAEVAQSPRYKITEKSQAVAFWCDPISGHATLYWYRQILGQGPELLVQFQDESVVDDSQLPKDRFSAERLKGVDSTLKIQPAELGDSAMYLCASSSRGQALYEQYFGPGTRLTVT.

CDR3 DNA sequence: TGTGCCAGCAGCTTGGGACGGGAGGCTCCATGGGAGCAGTACTTC. Its translation: CASSLGREAPWEQYF. J is TRBJ2-7 and V is TRBV5-6; 7 bases fit TRBD2. The junction had 10 bases not matched to a gene; V was cut back by 0 bases and J by 7 bases. Germline V gene lookup returns CDR1 SGHDT and CDR2 YYEEEE. CDR3 length: 15 residues.

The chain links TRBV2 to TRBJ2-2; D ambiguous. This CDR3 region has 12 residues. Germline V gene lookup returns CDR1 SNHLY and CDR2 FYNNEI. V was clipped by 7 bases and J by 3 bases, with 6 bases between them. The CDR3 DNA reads TGTGCCAGCACCGACGACACCGGGGAGCTGTTTTTT. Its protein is CASTDDTGELFF.

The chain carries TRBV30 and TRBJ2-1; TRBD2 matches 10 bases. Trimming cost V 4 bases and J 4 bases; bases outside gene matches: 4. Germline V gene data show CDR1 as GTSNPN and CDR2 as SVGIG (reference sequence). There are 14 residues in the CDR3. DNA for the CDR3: TGTGCCTGGATAGCGGGAGGACTTTACAATGAGCAGTTCTTC. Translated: CAWIAGGLYNEQFF.

CDR3 coding DNA: TGTGCCAGCAGCGCGAACCCGGGGGGCCGTTATAATTCACCCCTCCACTTT. Protein product: CASSANPGGRYNSPLHF. This chain joins TRBV9 and TRBJ1-6; D might be TRBD1 (6 bases). The V end was cut by 3 bases, the J end by 4 bases, with 17 bases between. The CDR3 has 17 amino acids. Per germline, CDR1 SGDLS and CDR2 YYNGEE. The variable domain in full, completed from reference TRBV9 and TRBJ1-6, reads DSGVTQTPKHLITATGQRVTLRCSPRSGDLSVYWYQQSLDQGLQFLIQYYNGEERAKGNILERFSAQQFPDLHSELNLSSLELGDSALYFCASSANPGGRYNSPLHFGNGTRLTVT.

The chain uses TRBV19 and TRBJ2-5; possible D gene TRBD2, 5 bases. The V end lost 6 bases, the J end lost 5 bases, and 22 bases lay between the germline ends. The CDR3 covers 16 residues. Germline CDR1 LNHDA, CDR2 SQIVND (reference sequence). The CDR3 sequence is CASRRSRVDAGETQYF. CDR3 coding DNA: TGTGCCAGTAGAAGGTCCCGGGTTGATGCGGGCGAGACCCAGTACTTC.

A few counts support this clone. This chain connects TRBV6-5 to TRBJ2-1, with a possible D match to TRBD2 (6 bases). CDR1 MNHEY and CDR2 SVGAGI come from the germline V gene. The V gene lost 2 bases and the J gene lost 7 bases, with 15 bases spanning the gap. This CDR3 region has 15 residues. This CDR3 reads CASSYGSGRRNEQFF. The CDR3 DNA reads TGTGCCAGCAGTTACGGGAGCGGGCGAAGGAATGAGCAGTTCTTC.

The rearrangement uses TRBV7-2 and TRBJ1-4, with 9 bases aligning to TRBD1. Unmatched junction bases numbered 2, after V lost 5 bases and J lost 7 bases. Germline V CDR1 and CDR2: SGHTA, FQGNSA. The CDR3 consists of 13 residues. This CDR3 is CASSKDRGEKLFF. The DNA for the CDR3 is TGTGCCAGCAGCAAGGACAGGGGTGAAAAACTGTTTTTT.

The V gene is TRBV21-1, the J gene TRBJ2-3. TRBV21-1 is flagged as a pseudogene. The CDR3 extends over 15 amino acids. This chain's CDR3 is CASSEIRPNTDTQYF. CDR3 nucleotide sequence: TGTGCCAGCAGCGAAATCAGACCGAACACAGATACGCAGTATTTT.

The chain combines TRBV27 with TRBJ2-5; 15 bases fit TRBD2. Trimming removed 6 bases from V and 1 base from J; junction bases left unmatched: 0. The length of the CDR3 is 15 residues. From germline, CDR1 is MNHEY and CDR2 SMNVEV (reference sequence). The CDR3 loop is CASRGLAGGQETQYF. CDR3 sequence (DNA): TGTGCCAGCAGGGGACTAGCGGGAGGCCAAGAGACCCAGTACTTC.

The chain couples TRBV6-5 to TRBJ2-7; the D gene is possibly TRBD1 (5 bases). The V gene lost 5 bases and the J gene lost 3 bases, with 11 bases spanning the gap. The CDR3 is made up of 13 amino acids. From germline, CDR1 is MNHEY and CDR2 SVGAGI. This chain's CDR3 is CASSIKGNYEQYF. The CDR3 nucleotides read TGTGCCAGCAGTATCAAGGGGAACTACGAGCAGTACTTC.

CDR3 nucleotides: TGTGCCAGCAGCCTGATCAACGCGAACACCGGGGAGCTGTTTTTT. Translation gives CASSLINANTGELFF. This chain uses TRBV3-1 (or the pseudogene TRBV3-2) with TRBJ2-2; D is ambiguous. Germline lookup yields CDR1 LGHDT and CDR2 YNNKEL (reference sequence). Trimming removed 4 bases at V and 0 bases at J, with 9 bases between. This CDR3 comprises 15 residues.

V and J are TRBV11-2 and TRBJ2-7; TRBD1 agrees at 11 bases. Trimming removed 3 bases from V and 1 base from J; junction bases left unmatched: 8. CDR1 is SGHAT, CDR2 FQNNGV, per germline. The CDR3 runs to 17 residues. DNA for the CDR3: TGTGCCAGCAGCTTTCCCCCGGGACAGGGGGATTCCTACGAGCAGTACTTC. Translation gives CASSFPPGQGDSYEQYF.

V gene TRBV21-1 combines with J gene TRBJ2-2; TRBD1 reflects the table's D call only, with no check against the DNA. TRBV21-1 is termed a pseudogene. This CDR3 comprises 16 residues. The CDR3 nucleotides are TGTGCCAGCAGCCCCTCGACAGGGGTCAACACCGGGGAGCTGTTTTTT. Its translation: CASSPSTGVNTGELFF.

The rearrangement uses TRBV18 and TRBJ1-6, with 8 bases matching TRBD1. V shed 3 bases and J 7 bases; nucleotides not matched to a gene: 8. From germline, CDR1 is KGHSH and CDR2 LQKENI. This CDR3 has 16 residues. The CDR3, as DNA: TGTGCCAGCTCACCCGGACAGGGAGGTCGGAATTCACCCCTCCACTTT. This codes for CASSPGQGGRNSPLHF.

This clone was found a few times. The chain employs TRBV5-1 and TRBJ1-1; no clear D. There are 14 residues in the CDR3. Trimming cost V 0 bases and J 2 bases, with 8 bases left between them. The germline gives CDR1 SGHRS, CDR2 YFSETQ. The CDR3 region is CASSLDRSNTEAFF. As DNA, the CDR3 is TGCGCCAGCAGCTTGGATAGGAGTAACACTGAAGCTTTCTTT.

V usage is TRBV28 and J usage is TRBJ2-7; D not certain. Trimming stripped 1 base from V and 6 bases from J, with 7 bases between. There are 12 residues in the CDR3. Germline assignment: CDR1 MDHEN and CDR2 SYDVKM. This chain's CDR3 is CASSLSRSEQYF. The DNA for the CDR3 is TGTGCCAGCAGTTTATCTCGCTCCGAGCAGTACTTC.

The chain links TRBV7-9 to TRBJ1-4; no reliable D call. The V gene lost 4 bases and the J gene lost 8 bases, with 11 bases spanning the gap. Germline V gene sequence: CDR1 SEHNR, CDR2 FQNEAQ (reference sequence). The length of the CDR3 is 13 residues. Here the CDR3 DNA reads TGTGCCAGCAGCTACCGGGCCGCAGAAAAACTGTTTTTT. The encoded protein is CASSYRAAEKLFF.